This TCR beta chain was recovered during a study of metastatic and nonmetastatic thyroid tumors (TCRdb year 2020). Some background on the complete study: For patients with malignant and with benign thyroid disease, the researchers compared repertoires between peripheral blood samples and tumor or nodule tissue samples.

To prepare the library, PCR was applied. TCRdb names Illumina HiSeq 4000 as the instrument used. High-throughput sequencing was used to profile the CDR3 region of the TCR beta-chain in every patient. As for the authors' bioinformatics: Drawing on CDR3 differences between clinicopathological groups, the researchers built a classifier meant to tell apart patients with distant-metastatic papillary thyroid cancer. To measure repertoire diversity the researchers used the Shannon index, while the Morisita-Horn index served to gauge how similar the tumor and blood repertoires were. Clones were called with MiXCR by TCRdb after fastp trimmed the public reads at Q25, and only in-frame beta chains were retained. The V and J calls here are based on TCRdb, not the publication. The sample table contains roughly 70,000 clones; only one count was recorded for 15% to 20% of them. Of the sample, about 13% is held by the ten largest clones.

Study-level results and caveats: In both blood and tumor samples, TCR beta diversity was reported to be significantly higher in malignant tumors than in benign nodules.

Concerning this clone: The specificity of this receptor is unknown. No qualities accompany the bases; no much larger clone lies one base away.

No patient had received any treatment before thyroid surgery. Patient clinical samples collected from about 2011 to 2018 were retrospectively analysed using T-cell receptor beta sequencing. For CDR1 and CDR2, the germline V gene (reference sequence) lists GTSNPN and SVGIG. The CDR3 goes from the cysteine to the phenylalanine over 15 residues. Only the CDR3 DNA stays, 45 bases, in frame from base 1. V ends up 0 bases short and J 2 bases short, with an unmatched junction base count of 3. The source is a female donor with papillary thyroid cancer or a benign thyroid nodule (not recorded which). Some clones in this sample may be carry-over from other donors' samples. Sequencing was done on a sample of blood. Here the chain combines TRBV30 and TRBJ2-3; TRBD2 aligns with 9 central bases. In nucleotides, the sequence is TGTGCCTGGAGTGTGCTAGCGGGACCCACAGATACGCAGTATTTT. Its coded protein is CAWSVLAGPTDTQYF.